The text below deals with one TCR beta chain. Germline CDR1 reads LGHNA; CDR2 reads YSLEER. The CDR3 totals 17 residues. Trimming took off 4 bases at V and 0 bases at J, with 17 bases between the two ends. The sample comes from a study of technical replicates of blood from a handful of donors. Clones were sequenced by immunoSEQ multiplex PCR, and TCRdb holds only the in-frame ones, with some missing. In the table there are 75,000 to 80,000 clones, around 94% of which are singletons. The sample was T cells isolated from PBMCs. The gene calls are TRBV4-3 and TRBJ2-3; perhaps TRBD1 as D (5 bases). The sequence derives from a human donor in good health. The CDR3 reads CASSPLLVQGSTDTQYF. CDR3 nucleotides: TGCGCCAGCAGCCCACTTTTGGTTCAGGGAAGCACAGATACGCAGTATTTT.